Here is one TCR beta chain with its context. In its sample, this clonotype was seen many times. The target of this receptor is not known. Base qualities are not at hand, and no much larger clone is one base apart. A constant-region primer and ProtoScript II reverse transcriptase were used to reverse-transcribe TCRbeta-specific cDNA from around 530 ng total RNA. Three nested multiplex PCR rounds, following a slightly modified ARM-PCR procedure, were used to build the TCRbeta libraries. The first two PCR rounds used multiplex TRBV1-TRBV30 forward primers with a Cbeta reverse primer, each for about 10 cycles. A final 25-cycle PCR with Deep VentR polymerase added sample barcodes and Illumina adapters. Amplicons of 200-500 bp were gel-purified with a QIAquick gel extraction kit before sequencing. An Illumina HiSeq 2500 was used to sequence the TCRbeta amplicons with 250-bp paired-end reads. Per the authors' processing: Trimmomatic v0.33 was used to quality-trim the reads, and FLASH v1.2.11 was used to merge paired reads so that full CDR3 sequences could be recovered. MiGEC v1.2.1b assigned V, D and J germline segments to the rearranged TCRbeta sequences. Clonotype statistics and Shannon-Wiener diversity indices were computed with VDJtools v1.0.0. Except for diversity analysis, only the 250 most abundant clonotypes of each sample were used in subsequent analyses to reduce sampling bias. Starting from the raw public reads, TCRdb applied fastp trimming at Q25, assembled clones with MiXCR and retained in-frame beta chains. For every CDR3 protein sequence, its rows merge into one entry that carries the most common genes and DNA. The V and J calls and clone size are TCRdb's, not the authors'. This sample is represented by about 200,000 distinct CDR3 sequences; 65% of them were singletons. The ten largest clones capture approximately 6.5% of the sample.

These data originate in a study of tumor-infiltrating lymphocytes in primary liver carcinoma (dated by TCRdb to 2017 to 2019). Concerning the study at large: Between late 2015 and early 2016, roughly five patients in China with histopathologically diagnosed primary liver carcinoma had surgical resection. The five patients, three men and two women aged 30 to 69 years, had hepatocellular carcinoma (four) or combined HCC and intrahepatic cholangiocarcinoma (one). Tumors of the five patients were stage T1-T3 N0M0 with maximum diameters of roughly 4.2 to 11 cm. Each sample produced about 3.5 to 7.13 million productive TCRbeta reads, and read depth showed no significant difference between tissue types. The study combined TCRbeta repertoire sequencing, expression microarrays and whole-exome sequencing across five regions of each liver tumor, with adjacent normal tissue and blood. A total of around 35 specimens from 5 patients went through TCRbeta repertoire sequencing, namely 25 tumor regions, 5 adjacent noncancerous liver tissues and 5 peripheral blood samples. Reproducibility between technical replicate repertoires was high, with correlation coefficients above 0.98 and mean shared-clone rates approximately 0.9. Broader findings and caveats from the paper: Because the samples were bulk and unsorted, CD4+ and CD8+ T cell repertoires could not be compared. Compared with blood, tumors had a significantly larger share of the repertoire taken up by the top 250 clones (p = 0.039). Repertoire overlap was higher between tumor regions (mean about 36%) than tumor-adjacent (around 17%) or tumor-blood (14%) pairs, consistent with antigen-driven expansion. With just a few patients in the study, the authors point out that the findings should be validated in a larger study. Because only the TCR beta chain was sequenced and unpaired alpha chains were not captured, true repertoire diversity is likely underestimated.

Reading from cysteine to phenylalanine, the CDR3 counts 16 amino acids. The CDR3 DNA has 48 bases and is translated from base 1. V is reduced by 4 bases and J by 2 bases, leaving a spacing of 16 bases between them. From the germline V gene, CDR1 is LGHNA and CDR2 is YNFKEQ. Blood RNA was extracted from unsorted whole blood with TRIzol reagent; germline DNA came from the DNeasy Blood & Tissue kit. Chronic HBV infection was present in the patients, and the patients were treatment-naive at sampling. Around 4 milliliters of peripheral blood were collected into K2EDTA tubes before surgery. The rearranged chain carries TRBV4-2 and TRBJ2-3; the D gene is perhaps TRBD2, on 6 matching bases. This clonotype was obtained from a woman aged 55-69 years with primary liver carcinoma and hepatitis B virus infection. Specimen: peripheral blood. The CDR3 protein: CASSLSRGSLTDTQYF. The DNA reads as follows: TGTGCCAGCAGCCTGTCTCGGGGGAGCCTCACAGATACGCAGTATTTT.